The TCR beta chain under discussion was sequenced for a study of PD-L1 blockade in urothelial cancer (TCRdb year 2017). Describing the broader study: Therapy was started in 2014 for all patients, and atezolizumab 1,200 mg was administered intravenously every 3 weeks. About 85% of the roughly 29 patients were identified as males with urothelial cancer of bladder origin, and a prior smoking history was reported by 18 of 29 patients. An ECOG performance status of 0 or 1 was recorded for the patients, and 0 to 3 prior chemotherapy regimens had been received by the patients. Blood samples were analyzed 3 weeks after the start of treatment (second dose) and 6 weeks after the start of treatment. Blood samples gave median yields of about 150,000 T cells and over 80,000 unique TCRs, along with a median clonality of approximately 0.084. The study was an exploratory multi-omic analysis of somatic, immune and clinical correlates of response to PD-L1 blockade with atezolizumab in urothelial cancer. Pretreatment tumor samples, along with matched peripheral blood collected serially before and after atezolizumab treatment, underwent TCR sequencing. Progression-free survival longer than 6 months counted as durable clinical benefit, and TCR features were additionally tested against both progression-free and overall survival. In the same patients, whole exome sequencing and RNA sequencing of pretreatment tumors were performed in addition to TCR sequencing. About 10 patients reached durable clinical benefit, while some 20 patients did not. Pretreatment blood TCR-seq was available for under 35 patients, at least one posttreatment blood collection was obtained for roughly 24 patients, and tumor TCR-seq was available for roughly 24 patients.

A cohort of approximately 31 patients with locally advanced or metastatic urothelial carcinoma, treated at Memorial Sloan Kettering on a trial protocol, was included. Peripheral blood mononuclear cells were collected pretreatment and during treatment, with between 1 and 8 total time points obtained per patient. The Qiagen DNeasy Blood extraction kit was used to purify genomic DNA from total PBMCs and tumor samples. Collected pretreatment and during treatment, PBMCs were isolated and stored as previously described. Concerning this clone: Its antigen remains unidentified. It has no much larger one-base neighbor in the sample; base qualities were not kept.

Cut back by 5 bases and 4 bases, the V and J ends lie 4 bases apart. The CDR3, from cysteine to phenylalanine, totals 11 residues. The read is trimmed to its CDR3 DNA, 33 bases read in frame from base 1. The germline V gene encodes CDR1 SGHTA and CDR2 FQGNSA. Results the study describes overall, beyond this receptor: Because the sample size was small (n of about 31) and many of the analyses were exploratory, the results are meant to be hypothesis-generating. A pretreatment peripheral blood TCR clonality below the median was linked to improved progression-free and overall survival. Patients with durable benefit showed greater expansion of tumor-associated TCR clones in peripheral blood 3 weeks after starting treatment (n ≈ 23, p = 0.022).

Synthetic TCR analog templates were spiked into each PCR so that absolute template abundance could be estimated from read counts. TCRbeta CDR3 regions were amplified from genomic DNA with bias-controlled V and J gene primers using the immunoSEQ assay. Sequencing of rearranged TCRbeta segments was done at approximately 20X coverage. The study's own analysis went as follows. Sequencing errors were corrected by clustering and CDR3s were annotated against IMGT to assign V, D and J genes. Only productive TCRbeta rearrangements were used in downstream analyses, excluding out-of-frame or stop-codon sequences. Clonality was calculated as one minus the Shannon entropy normalized by the log of the number of unique productive sequences. Fisher's exact test with Benjamini-Hochberg correction, at a threshold of adjusted p below 0.01, was used to find clones that differed between time points or between blood and tumor. This immuneACCESS table, as held by TCRdb, lists in-frame sequences with V and J called but not all clones. Of the missing ones, under half trace to an unresolved V gene in checked studies; the others have no known cause. The DNA was the basis for D and trimming; V, J and clone size are from that table. In all, the sample holds about 44,000 clones, and around 80% of those were seen once. Roughly 3.1% of the sample is in the top ten clones.

The source material was PBMCs, sampled around atezolizumab (anti-PD-L1) treatment. The TCR sequence derives from a man in his 70s with urothelial cancer. Recombination joined TRBV7-2 with TRBJ2-3, with the D gene too uncertain to name. The nucleotide sequence is given as TGTGCCAGCAGCCGGGCAGATACGCAGTATTTT. This gives the protein CASSRADTQYF.